This T cell receptor (beta chain) appears in the sequencing data of a study of sequential checkpoint blockade in melanoma. Indicated treatment: randomized to nivolumab then ipilimumab (arm A) or the reverse (arm B). From thawed PBMCs, live CD3+CD8+ cells negative for CD19 and CD56 were sorted. Clones were read by immunoSEQ multiplex PCR, and TCRdb kept only the in-frame ones, dropping some. The data show about 17,000 clones, 60% to 80% seen once. Germline V gene lookup returns CDR1 SGHDT and CDR2 YYEEEE. J was trimmed by 0 bases and V by 2 bases; bases with no gene match: 5. CDR3 length: 17 residues. The chain couples TRBV5-6 to TRBJ1-3; 10 bases align to TRBD1. The receptor was isolated from a human donor with melanoma. The sample in question was CD8+ T cells sorted from blood (inferred from file names), obtained from a patient given nivolumab and ipilimumab in sequence. The CDR3 loop is CASSFGTGALSGNTIYF. The DNA of the CDR3 is TGTGCCAGCAGCTTCGGGACAGGGGCTCTCTCTGGAAACACCATATATTTT.